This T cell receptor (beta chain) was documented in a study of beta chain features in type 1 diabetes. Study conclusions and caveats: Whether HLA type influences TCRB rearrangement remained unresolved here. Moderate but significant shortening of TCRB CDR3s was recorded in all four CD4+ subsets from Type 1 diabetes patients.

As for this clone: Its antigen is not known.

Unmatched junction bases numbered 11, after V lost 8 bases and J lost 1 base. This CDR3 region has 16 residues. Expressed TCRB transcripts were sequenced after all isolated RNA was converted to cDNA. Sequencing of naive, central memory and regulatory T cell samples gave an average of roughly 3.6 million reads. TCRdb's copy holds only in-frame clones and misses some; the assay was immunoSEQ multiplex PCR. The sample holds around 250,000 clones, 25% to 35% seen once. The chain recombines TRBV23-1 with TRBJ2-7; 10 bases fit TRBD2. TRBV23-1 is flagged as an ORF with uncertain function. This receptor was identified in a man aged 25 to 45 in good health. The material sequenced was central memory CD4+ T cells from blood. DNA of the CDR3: TGCGCCAGCCGCCCCCGGACTAGCGGTTTGTCCTACGAGCAGTACTTC. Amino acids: CASRPRTSGLSYEQYF.